The sequence of this T cell receptor beta chain was determined in a study of identical twins. From the 5' RACE reads, TCRdb called clonotypes with MiXCR, one entry per CDR3 protein. The sample consists of 450,000 or so distinct CDR3 sequences, 14% of them appearing once. V was cut by 5 bases and J by 0 bases, with 26 bases left in between. The CDR3 consists of 20 residues. The germline V gene has CDR1 LGHDT and CDR2 YNNKEL (reference sequence). This sample was also put to use in a study of yellow fever vaccine responses in identical twins.

V usage is TRBV3-1 and J usage is TRBJ2-1, with D perhaps assigned TRBD1 or TRBD2 (5 bases each). This receptor was obtained from a young woman in good health. Source material: CD4+ T cells sorted from blood. CDR3 amino acids: CASSYQRGTRGSGSYNEQFF. The CDR3 region has the DNA TGTGCCAGCAGCTATCAACGAGGTACCCGGGGCAGCGGCTCCTACAATGAGCAGTTCTTC.